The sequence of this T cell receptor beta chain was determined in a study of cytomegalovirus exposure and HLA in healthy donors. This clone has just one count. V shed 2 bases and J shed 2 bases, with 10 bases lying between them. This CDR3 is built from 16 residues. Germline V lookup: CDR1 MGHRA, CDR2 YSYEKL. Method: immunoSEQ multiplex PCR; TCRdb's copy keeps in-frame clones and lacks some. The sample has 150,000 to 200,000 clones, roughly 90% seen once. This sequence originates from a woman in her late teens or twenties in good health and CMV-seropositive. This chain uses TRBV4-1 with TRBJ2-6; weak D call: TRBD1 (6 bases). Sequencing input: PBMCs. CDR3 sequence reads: CASSQSGVAGANVLTF. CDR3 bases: TGCGCCAGCAGCCAATCAGGGGTCGCTGGGGCCAACGTCCTGACTTTC.